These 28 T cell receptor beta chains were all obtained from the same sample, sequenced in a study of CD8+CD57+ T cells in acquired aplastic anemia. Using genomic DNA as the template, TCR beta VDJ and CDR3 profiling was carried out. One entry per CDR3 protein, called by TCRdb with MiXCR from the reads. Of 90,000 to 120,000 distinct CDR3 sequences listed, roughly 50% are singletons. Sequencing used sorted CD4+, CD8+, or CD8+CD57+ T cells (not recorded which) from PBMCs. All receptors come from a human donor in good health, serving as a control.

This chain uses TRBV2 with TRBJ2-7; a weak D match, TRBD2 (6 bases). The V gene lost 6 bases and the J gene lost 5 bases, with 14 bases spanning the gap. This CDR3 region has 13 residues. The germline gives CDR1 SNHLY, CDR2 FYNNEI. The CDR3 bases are TGTGCCAGCAGAGGACTAAATTTCAACGAGCAGTACTTC. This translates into CASRGLNFNEQYF.

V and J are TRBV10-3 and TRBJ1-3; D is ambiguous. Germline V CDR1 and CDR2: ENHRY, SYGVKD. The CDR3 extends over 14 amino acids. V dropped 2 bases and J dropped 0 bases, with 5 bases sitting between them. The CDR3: CAISENGSGNTIYF. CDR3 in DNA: TGTGCCATCAGTGAGAATGGCTCTGGAAACACCATATATTTT.

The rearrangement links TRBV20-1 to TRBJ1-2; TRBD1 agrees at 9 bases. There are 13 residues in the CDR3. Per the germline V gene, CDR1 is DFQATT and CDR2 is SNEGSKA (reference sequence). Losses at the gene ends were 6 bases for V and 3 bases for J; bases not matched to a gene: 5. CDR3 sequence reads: CSAYDRGDYGYTF. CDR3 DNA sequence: TGCAGTGCGTATGACAGGGGGGACTATGGCTACACCTTC.

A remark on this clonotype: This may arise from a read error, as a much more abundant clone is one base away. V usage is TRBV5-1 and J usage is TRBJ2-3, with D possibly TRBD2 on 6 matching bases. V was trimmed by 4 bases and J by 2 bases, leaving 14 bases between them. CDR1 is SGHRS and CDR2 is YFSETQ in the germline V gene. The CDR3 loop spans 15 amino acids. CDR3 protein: CASSPVRENTDTQYF. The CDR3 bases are TGCGCCAGCAGCCCCGTACGGGAGAACACAGATACGCAGTATTTT.

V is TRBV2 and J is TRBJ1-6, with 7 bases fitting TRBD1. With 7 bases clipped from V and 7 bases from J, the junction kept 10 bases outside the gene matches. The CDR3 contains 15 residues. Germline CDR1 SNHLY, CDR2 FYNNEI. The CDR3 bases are TGTGCCAGCACCCTCATGGGGACAGCCAATTCACCCCTCCACTTT. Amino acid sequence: CASTLMGTANSPLHF.

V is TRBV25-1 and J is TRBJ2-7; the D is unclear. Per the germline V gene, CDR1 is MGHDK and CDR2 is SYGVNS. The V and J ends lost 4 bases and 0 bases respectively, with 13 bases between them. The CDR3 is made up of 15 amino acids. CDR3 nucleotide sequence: TGTGCCAGCAGTGGAGACTTACAAAACTCCTACGAGCAGTACTTC. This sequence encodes CASSGDLQNSYEQYF.

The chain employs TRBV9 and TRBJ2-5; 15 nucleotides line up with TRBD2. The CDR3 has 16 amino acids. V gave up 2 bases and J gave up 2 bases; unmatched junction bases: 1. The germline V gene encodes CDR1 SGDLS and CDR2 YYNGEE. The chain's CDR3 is CASSVGLAGGQETQYF. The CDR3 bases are TGTGCCAGCAGCGTCGGACTAGCGGGGGGGCAAGAGACCCAGTACTTC. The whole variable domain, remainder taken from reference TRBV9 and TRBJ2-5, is DSGVTQTPKHLITATGQRVTLRCSPRSGDLSVYWYQQSLDQGLQFLIQYYNGEERAKGNILERFSAQQFPDLHSELNLSSLELGDSALYFCASSVGLAGGQETQYFGPGTRLLVL.

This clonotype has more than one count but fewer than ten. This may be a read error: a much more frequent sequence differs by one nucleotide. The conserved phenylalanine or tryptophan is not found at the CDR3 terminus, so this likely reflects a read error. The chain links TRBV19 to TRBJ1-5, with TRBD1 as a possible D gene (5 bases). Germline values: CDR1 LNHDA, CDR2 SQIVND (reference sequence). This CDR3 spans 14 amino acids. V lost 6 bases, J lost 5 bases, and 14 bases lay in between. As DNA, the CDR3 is TGTGCCAGTAGCCCCTTCCCAGGGTATCAGCCCCAGCATTCT. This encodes CASSPFPGYQPQHS.

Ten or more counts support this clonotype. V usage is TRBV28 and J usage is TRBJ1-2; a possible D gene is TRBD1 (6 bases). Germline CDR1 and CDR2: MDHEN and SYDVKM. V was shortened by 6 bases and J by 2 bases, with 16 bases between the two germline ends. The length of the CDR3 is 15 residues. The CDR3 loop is CASSPGQILNYGYTF. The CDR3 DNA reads TGTGCCAGCAGCCCCGGACAGATCCTAAACTATGGCTACACCTTC.

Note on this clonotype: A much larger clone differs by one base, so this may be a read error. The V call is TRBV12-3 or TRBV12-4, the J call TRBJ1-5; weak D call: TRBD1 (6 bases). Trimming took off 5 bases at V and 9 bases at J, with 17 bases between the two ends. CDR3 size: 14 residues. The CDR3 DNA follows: TGTGCCAGCAGTCAGGACAGCTTCGGGCGGCCCCAGCATTTT. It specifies CASSQDSFGRPQHF.

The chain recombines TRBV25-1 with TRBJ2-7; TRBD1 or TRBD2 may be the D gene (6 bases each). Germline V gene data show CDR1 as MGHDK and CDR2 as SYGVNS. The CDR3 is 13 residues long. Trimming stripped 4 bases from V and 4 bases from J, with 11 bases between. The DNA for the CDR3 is TGTGCCAGCAGTGGGGGGGCGTTTTACGAGCAGTACTTC. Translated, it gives CASSGGAFYEQYF.

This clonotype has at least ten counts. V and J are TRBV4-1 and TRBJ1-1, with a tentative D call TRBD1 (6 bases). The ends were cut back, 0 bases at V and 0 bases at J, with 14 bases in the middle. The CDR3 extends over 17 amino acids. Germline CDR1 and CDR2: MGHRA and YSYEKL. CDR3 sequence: CASSQDWTDHMNTEAFF. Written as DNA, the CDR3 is TGCGCCAGCAGCCAAGATTGGACAGATCATATGAACACTGAAGCTTTCTTT.

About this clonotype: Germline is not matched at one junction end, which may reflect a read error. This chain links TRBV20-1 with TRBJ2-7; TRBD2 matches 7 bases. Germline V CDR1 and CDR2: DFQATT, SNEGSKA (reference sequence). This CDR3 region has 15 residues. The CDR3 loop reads CSAQMGSGGSYEQYF. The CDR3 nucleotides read TGCAGTGCTCAGATGGGATCGGGAGGCTCCTACGAGCAATACTTC.

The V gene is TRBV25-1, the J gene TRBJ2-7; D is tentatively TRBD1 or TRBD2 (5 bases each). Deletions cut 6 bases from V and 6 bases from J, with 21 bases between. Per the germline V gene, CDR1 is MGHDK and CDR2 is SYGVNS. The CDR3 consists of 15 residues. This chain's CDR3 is CASSQAGAGFGEQYF. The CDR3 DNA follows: TGTGCCAGCAGCCAAGCCGGGGCAGGGTTCGGCGAGCAGTACTTC.

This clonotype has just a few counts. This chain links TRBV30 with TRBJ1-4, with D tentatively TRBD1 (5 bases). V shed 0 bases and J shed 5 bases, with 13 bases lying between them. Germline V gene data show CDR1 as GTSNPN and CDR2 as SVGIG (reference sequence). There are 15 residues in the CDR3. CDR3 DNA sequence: TGTGCCTGGAGTGTAGAGTCCGGGGGAAATGAAAAACTGTTTTTT. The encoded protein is CAWSVESGGNEKLFF.

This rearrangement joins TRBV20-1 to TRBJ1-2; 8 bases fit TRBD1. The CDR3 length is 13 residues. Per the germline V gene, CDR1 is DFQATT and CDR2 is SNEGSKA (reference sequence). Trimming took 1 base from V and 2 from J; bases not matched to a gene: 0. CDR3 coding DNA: TGCAGTGCTAGAGGACAGGGGAACTATGGCTACACCTTC. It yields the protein CSARGQGNYGYTF.

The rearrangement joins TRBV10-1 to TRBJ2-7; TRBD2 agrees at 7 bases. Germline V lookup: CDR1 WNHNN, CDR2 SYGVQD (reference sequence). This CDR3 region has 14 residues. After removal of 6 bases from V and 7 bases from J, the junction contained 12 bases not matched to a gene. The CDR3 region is CASSAGTIGGEQYF. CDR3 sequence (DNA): TGCGCCAGCAGCGCCGGGACTATTGGGGGAGAGCAGTACTTC.

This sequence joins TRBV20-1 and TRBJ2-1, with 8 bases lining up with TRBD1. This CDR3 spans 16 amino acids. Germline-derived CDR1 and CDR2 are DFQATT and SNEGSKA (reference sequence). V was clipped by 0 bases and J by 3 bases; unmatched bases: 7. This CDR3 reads CSARDRAGGFYNEQFF. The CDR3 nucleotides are TGCAGTGCTAGAGATCGGGCAGGGGGCTTCTACAATGAGCAGTTCTTC.

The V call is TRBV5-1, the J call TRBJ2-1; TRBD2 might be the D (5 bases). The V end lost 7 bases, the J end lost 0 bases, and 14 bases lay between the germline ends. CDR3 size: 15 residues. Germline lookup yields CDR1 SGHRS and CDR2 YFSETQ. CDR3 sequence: CASFPDSLSYNEQFF. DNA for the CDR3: TGCGCCAGCTTCCCGGACTCCCTCTCCTACAATGAGCAGTTCTTC.

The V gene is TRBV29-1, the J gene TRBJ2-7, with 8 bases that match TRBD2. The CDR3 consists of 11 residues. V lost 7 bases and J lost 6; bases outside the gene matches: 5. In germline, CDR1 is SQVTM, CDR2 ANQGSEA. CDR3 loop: CSGRGGCEQYF. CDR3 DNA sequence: TGCAGCGGACGGGGGGGGTGCGAGCAGTACTTC.

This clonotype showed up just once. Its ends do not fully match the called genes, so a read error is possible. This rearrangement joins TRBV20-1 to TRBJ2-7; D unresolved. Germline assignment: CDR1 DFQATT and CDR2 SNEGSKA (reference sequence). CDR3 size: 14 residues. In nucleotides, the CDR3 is TGCAGTGCTAGAGGTGCTATTGGAGTCTACGAGCAGCACTTC. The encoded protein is CSARGAIGVYEQHF.

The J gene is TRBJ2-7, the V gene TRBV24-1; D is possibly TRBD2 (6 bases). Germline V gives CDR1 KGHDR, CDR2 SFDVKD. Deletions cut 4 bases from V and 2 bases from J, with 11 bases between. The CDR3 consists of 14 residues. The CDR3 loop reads CATSDPGGTYEQYF. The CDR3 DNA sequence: TGTGCCACCAGTGACCCCGGCGGGACCTACGAGCAGTACTTC.

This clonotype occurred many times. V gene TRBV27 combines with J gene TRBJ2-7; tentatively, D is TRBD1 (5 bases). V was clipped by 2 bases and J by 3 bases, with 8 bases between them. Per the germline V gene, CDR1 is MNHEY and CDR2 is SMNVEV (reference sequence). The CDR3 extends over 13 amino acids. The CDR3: CASSLRGNYEQYF. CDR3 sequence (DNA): TGTGCCAGCAGTTTAAGGGGAAACTACGAGCAGTACTTC.

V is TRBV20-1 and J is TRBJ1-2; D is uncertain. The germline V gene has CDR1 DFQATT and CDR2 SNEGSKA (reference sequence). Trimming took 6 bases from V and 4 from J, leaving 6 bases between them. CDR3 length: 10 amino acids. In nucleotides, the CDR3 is TGCAGTGCAAGGACCTATGGCTACACCTTC. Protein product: CSARTYGYTF.

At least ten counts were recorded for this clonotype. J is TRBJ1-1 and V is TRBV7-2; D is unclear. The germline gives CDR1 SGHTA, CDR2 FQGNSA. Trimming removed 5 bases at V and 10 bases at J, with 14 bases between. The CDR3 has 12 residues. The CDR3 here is CASSPLGFGAFF. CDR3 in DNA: TGTGCCAGCAGCCCACTAGGGTTCGGAGCTTTCTTT.

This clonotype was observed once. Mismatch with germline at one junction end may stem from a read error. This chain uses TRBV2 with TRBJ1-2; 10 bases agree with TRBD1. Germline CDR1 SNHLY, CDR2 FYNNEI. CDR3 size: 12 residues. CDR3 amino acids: CASRGTGEGYTF. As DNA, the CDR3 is TGCGCCAGCAGGGGGACAGGGGAAGGCTACACCTTC. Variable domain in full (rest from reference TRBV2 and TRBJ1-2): EPEVTQTPSHQVTQMGQEVILRCVPISNHLYFYWYRQILGQKVEFLVSFYNNEISEKSEIFDDQFSVERPDGSNFTLKIRSTKLEDSAMYFCASRGTGEGYTFGSGTRLTVV.

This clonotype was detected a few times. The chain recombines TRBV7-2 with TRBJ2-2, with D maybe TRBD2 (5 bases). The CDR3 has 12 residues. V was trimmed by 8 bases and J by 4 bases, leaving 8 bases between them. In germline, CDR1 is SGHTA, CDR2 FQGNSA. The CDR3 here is CASRTSTGELFF. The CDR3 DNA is TGTGCCAGCCGGACTTCCACCGGGGAGCTGTTTTTT.

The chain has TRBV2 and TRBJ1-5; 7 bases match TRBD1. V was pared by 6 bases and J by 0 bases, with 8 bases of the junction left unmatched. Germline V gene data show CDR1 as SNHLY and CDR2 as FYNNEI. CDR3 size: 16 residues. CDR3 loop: CASSPGQQYSNQPQHF. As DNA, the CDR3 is TGTGCCAGCAGCCCGGGACAGCAATATAGCAATCAGCCCCAGCATTTT.